These 31 T cell receptor beta chains came from one sample sequenced in a study of blood T cell repertoires in COVID-19 (TCRdb year 2020). The protocol used for the library was the immunoSEQ multiplex PCR assay. TCRdb limited this immuneACCESS table to in-frame rearrangements with V and J called. A share of clones is missing; checked studies link under half to unresolved V genes, and the rest is unexplained. A total of more than 95,000 clones appear in this sample, around 86% of them only once. The ten largest account for approximately 6.6% of the sample. Sequencing used peripheral blood. These receptors all come from an older man with active or convalescent COVID-19.

CDR3 in DNA: TGTGCCACCAGTGATTTTATGTCTAGCGGGGTCTACAATGAGCAGTTCTTC. This codes for CATSDFMSSGVYNEQFF. The chain joins TRBV24-1 to TRBJ2-1, with 9 bases identical to TRBD2. Germline assignment: CDR1 KGHDR and CDR2 SFDVKD. V dropped 1 base and J dropped 3; count of bases not matched to a gene: 6. The CDR3 extends over 17 amino acids.

The chain employs TRBV15 and TRBJ2-3; TRBD2 agrees at 10 bases. Trimming at V came to 0 bases and at J to 4 bases, leaving 7 bases not matched to a gene. The germline V gene has CDR1 LNHNV and CDR2 YYDKDF (reference sequence). The CDR3 has 17 amino acids. The DNA for the CDR3 is TGTGCCACCAGCAGAGACCTAACTAGCGGGATAGCAGATACGCAGTATTTT. The encoded protein is CATSRDLTSGIADTQYF.

V usage is TRBV27 and J usage is TRBJ1-5, with 8 bases fitting TRBD1. J lost 2 bases, V lost 6 bases, and 12 bases had no gene match. Germline CDR1 and CDR2: MNHEY and SMNVEV (reference sequence). The CDR3 runs to 17 residues. The CDR3 DNA reads as TGTGCCAGCAGGCCCGGACAGGGAAAAGGTGGCAATCAGCCCCAGCATTTT. It specifies CASRPGQGKGGNQPQHF.

This clone was counted between two and nine times. The chain combines TRBV28 with TRBJ1-5; D is undetermined. Looked up from germline, CDR1 is MDHEN and CDR2 is SYDVKM. The CDR3 has 14 amino acids. V gave up 5 bases and J gave up 6 bases, with 14 bases separating them. This CDR3 is CASSAPMEGQPQHF. CDR3 DNA: TGTGCCAGCAGTGCCCCAATGGAGGGTCAGCCCCAGCATTTT. The full variable domain, completed using reference TRBV28 and TRBJ1-5, is DVKVTQSSRYLVKRTGEKVFLECVQDMDHENMFWYRQDPGLGLRLIYFSYDVKMKEKGDIPEGYSVSREKKERFSLILESASTNQTSMYLCASSAPMEGQPQHFGDGTRLSIL.

J is TRBJ1-1 and V is TRBV3-1 (or the pseudogene TRBV3-2); 11 bases agree with TRBD1. The length of the CDR3 is 17 residues. Losses at the gene ends were 4 bases for V and 6 bases for J; bases not matched to a gene: 13. Germline values: CDR1 LGHDT, CDR2 YNNKEL (reference sequence). In nucleotides, the CDR3 is TGTGCCAGCAGCCGACGGACAGGGGGCGATTCGAGGGCTGAAGCTTTCTTT. It is translated as CASSRRTGGDSRAEAFF.

V gene TRBV14 combines with J gene TRBJ1-1; possible D gene TRBD1, 6 bases. The CDR3 is made up of 14 amino acids. Germline CDR1 reads SGHDN; CDR2 reads FVKESK. Trimming left V 4 bases short and J 0 bases short, with 9 bases between. The CDR3 here is CASSPRQVNTEAFF. Written as DNA, the CDR3 is TGTGCCAGCAGCCCGAGACAGGTGAACACTGAAGCTTTCTTT.

The chain links TRBV5-1 to TRBJ1-1; D is ambiguous. Germline CDR1 reads SGHRS; CDR2 reads YFSETQ. V gave up 3 bases and J gave up 8 bases, with 8 bases separating them. The CDR3 sequence is 11 residues long. CDR3 region: CASSSRSEAFF. CDR3 DNA sequence: TGCGCCAGCAGCTCCCGGTCAGAAGCTTTCTTT.

The chain recombines TRBV29-1 with TRBJ2-3; TRBD1 matches at 8 bases. CDR1 is SQVTM and CDR2 is ANQGSEA in the germline V gene. V shed 7 bases and J 2 bases; nucleotides not matched to a gene: 11. The CDR3 has 15 residues. DNA of the CDR3: TGCAGCGCAGGGGGCGAAACCGGTTACACAGATACGCAGTATTTT. Protein product: CSAGGETGYTDTQYF.

The chain links TRBV20-1 to TRBJ1-2; TRBD1 aligns across 8 bases. The ends lost 3 bases at V and 7 bases at J; junction bases unmatched: 4. There are 12 residues in the CDR3. The germline V gene encodes CDR1 DFQATT and CDR2 SNEGSKA (reference sequence). The CDR3 DNA is TGCAGTGCTAGTGACAGGGGTGGTGGCTACACCTTC. Its translation is CSASDRGGGYTF.

J is TRBJ1-5 and V is TRBV6-5; D gene ambiguous. The CDR3 loop spans 14 amino acids. Germline loops: CDR1 MNHEY, CDR2 SVGAGI. Trimming removed 5 bases at V and 2 bases at J, with 10 bases between. DNA for the CDR3: TGTGCCAGCAGTCCCCGGGAGGGCAATCAGCCCCAGCATTTT. It is translated as CASSPREGNQPQHF.

The V and J genes are TRBV30 and TRBJ2-7, with TRBD2 matching 8 bases. CDR1 and CDR2 (germline): GTSNPN, SVGIG (reference sequence). With V trimmed by 1 base and J by 4 bases, 15 bases remained unmatched. The CDR3 loop spans 17 amino acids. CDR3 sequence reads: CAWSGKLTGLDTYEQYF. The CDR3, as DNA: TGTGCCTGGAGTGGAAAACTTACGGGACTAGACACGTACGAGCAGTACTTC.

The chain recombines TRBV7-8 with TRBJ1-5, with D tentatively TRBD1 (6 bases). The CDR3 totals 15 residues. With 1 base removed from V and 2 bases from J, the gap between germline ends came to 9 bases. Germline V gene data show CDR1 as SGHVS and CDR2 as FQNEAQ. This chain's CDR3 is CASSLGRGGNQPQHF. In DNA form, the CDR3 reads TGTGCCAGCAGCTTAGGCAGGGGAGGCAATCAGCCCCAGCATTTT.

This clone was detected only a few times. The V and J genes are TRBV20-1 and TRBJ1-1; D is possibly TRBD1 (5 bases). The ends were cut back, 3 bases at V and 5 bases at J, with 13 bases in the middle. The CDR3 has 13 residues. Germline CDR1 DFQATT, CDR2 SNEGSKA (reference sequence). The CDR3 region has the DNA TGCAGTGCTAGTGAGGGGCTAGGGACTGAAGCTTTCTTT. Translating gives CSASEGLGTEAFF.

This clone occurred once. One end of the junction is discordant with germline, which a read error may explain. The chain uses TRBV5-1 and TRBJ1-5; TRBD1 is a possible D gene (5 bases). There are 16 residues in the CDR3. The germline V gene has CDR1 SGHRS and CDR2 YFSETQ. Written as DNA, the CDR3 is TGCGTCAGCAGCTTGGCCGGGGGTAGTAGCAATCAGCCCCAGCATTTT. It yields the protein CVSSLAGGSSNQPQHF.

The V gene is TRBV27, the J gene TRBJ1-1; D is unclear. Deletions cut 4 bases from V and 4 bases from J, with 7 bases between. Germline assignment: CDR1 MNHEY and CDR2 SMNVEV (reference sequence). The CDR3 length is 12 residues. The CDR3 DNA sequence: TGTGCCAGCAGTTCCCCGGGCACTGAAGCTTTCTTT. Translation gives CASSSPGTEAFF.

The rearrangement uses TRBV7-2 and TRBJ2-5, with D possibly being TRBD2 (7 bases). Trimming pared 7 bases from V and 6 bases from J, leaving 21 bases between. This CDR3 spans 15 amino acids. CDR1 SGHTA and CDR2 FQGNSA come from the germline V gene. The CDR3 sequence: CASTHRWGGKKTQYF. Here the CDR3 DNA reads TGTGCCAGCACCCATCGGTGGGGGGGCAAAAAGACCCAGTACTTC. The full variable domain, rest sourced from reference TRBV7-2 and TRBJ2-5, is GAGVSQSPSNKVTEKGKDVELRCDPISGHTALYWYRQSLGQGLEFLIYFQGNSAPDKSGLPSDRFSAERTGGSVSTLTIQRTQQEDSAVYLCASTHRWGGKKTQYFGPGTRLLVL.

This rearrangement joins TRBV6-5 to TRBJ2-4; D possibly corresponds to TRBD1 (5 bases). Trimming removed 4 bases from V and 1 base from J, with 11 bases in between. Germline V gene lookup returns CDR1 MNHEY and CDR2 SVGAGI. CDR3 length: 15 residues. The CDR3 is CASSLNSGAKNIQYF. As DNA, the CDR3 is TGTGCCAGCAGTTTAAACTCAGGGGCCAAAAACATTCAGTACTTC.

V gene TRBV7-9 combines with J gene TRBJ2-2; 10 bases line up with TRBD2. V shed 5 bases and J 2 bases; nucleotides not matched to a gene: 5. CDR1 is SEHNR and CDR2 is FQNEAQ in the germline V gene (reference sequence). This CDR3 comprises 16 residues. CDR3 residues: CASSLRTSGNTGELFF. CDR3 sequence (DNA): TGTGCCAGCAGCCTTCGGACTAGCGGAAACACCGGGGAGCTGTTTTTT.

Here the CDR3 DNA reads TGCGCCAGCAGCCAAAGGTTGGGGGCTCGAGGGACCCAGTACTTC. It translates to CASSQRLGARGTQYF. V and J are TRBV4-1 and TRBJ2-5; D may be TRBD1 (6 bases). There are 15 residues in the CDR3. CDR1 and CDR2 (germline): MGHRA, YSYEKL. Deletions cut 2 bases from V and 7 bases from J, with 17 bases between.

The chain carries TRBV5-4 and TRBJ2-2; weak D call: TRBD2 (6 bases). Looked up from germline, CDR1 is SGHNT and CDR2 is YYREEE (reference sequence). There are 17 residues in the CDR3. The V and J ends lost 0 bases and 1 base respectively, with 13 bases between them. CDR3 DNA sequence: TGTGCCAGCAGCTTGGTTCCGGGGGTCCAGAACACCGGGGAGCTGTTTTTT. It encodes CASSLVPGVQNTGELFF.

This clone was picked up one time. The chain recombines TRBV3-1 (or the pseudogene TRBV3-2) with TRBJ2-7, with 15 bases lining up with TRBD2. Trimming took 4 bases from V and 1 from J; bases not matched to a gene: 5. This CDR3 contains 17 residues. CDR1 and CDR2 from the germline V gene are LGHDT and YNNKEL (reference sequence). For the CDR3, the DNA is TGTGCCAGCAGCCCCGGGACTAGCGGGGGGATATCCTACGAGCAGTACTTC. Its translation: CASSPGTSGGISYEQYF.

V gene TRBV6-2 or TRBV6-3 combines with J gene TRBJ2-7; no definite D call. V gave up 1 base and J gave up 3 bases, with 4 bases separating them. The CDR3 has 12 amino acids. CDR1 MNHEY and CDR2 SVGEGT come from the germline V gene. The CDR3 region is CASSYFSYEQYF. The CDR3 nucleotides read TGTGCCAGCAGTTACTTCAGCTACGAGCAGTACTTC.

The V gene is TRBV7-2, the J gene TRBJ2-1, with 14 bases matching TRBD2. Trimming removed 2 bases from V and 8 bases from J; junction bases left unmatched: 5. CDR1 is SGHTA, CDR2 FQGNSA, per germline. The CDR3 contains 16 residues. CDR3 DNA: TGTGCCAGCAGCTTAAGCGGGACTAGCGGGAGTTATGAGCAGTTCTTC. The encoded protein is CASSLSGTSGSYEQFF.

The chain carries TRBV15 and TRBJ2-7, with D maybe TRBD1 (5 bases). This CDR3 has 15 residues. V was pared by 0 bases and J by 2 bases, with 11 bases between. The germline V gene has CDR1 LNHNV and CDR2 YYDKDF (reference sequence). The CDR3 reads CATSRDLQGTYEQYF. DNA of the CDR3: TGTGCCACCAGCAGAGATCTGCAGGGAACCTACGAGCAGTACTTC.

This clone came up a few times. The chain recombines TRBV6-5 with TRBJ1-4, with 9 bases aligning to TRBD1. The ends lost 2 bases at V and 5 bases at J; junction bases unmatched: 3. The CDR3 is 15 residues long. The germline gives CDR1 MNHEY, CDR2 SVGAGI. CDR3 DNA sequence: TGTGCCAGCAGTTACGGGACAGGGAGAAATGAAAAACTGTTTTTT. It encodes CASSYGTGRNEKLFF.

This chain joins TRBV24-1 and TRBJ1-2; no firm D call. Germline V lookup: CDR1 KGHDR, CDR2 SFDVKD. Trimming removed 5 bases at V and 6 bases at J, with 18 bases between. The CDR3 loop spans 15 amino acids. The CDR3 DNA reads as TGTGCCACCAGTGCCTCTTGGACCCAGAGGGATGGCTACACCTTC. Translation gives CATSASWTQRDGYTF.

The chain couples TRBV3-1 (or the pseudogene TRBV3-2) to TRBJ2-3; D perhaps matches TRBD1 (5 bases). The CDR3 loop spans 16 amino acids. Per germline, CDR1 LGHDT and CDR2 YNNKEL (reference sequence). Trimming removed 1 base at V and 5 bases at J, with 16 bases between. CDR3 nucleotides: TGTGCCAGCAGCCAAGGTCGACAGTGGTATATAGATACGCAGTATTTT. Translated: CASSQGRQWYIDTQYF.

The chain is built from TRBV6-1 and TRBJ1-1; TRBD1 might be the D (6 bases). The V end was cut by 3 bases, the J end by 4 bases, with 15 bases between. The CDR3 consists of 15 residues. The germline CDR1 and CDR2 sequences are MNHNS and SASEGT. In DNA, the CDR3 is TGTGCCAGCAGTGACGGACAGCCTGTCGGCACTGAAGCTTTCTTT. It yields the protein CASSDGQPVGTEAFF.

V and J are TRBV7-2 and TRBJ1-2; TRBD1 matches at 9 bases. Germline V gene lookup returns CDR1 SGHTA and CDR2 FQGNSA. J gave up 6 bases and V 3 bases, and 5 bases lay outside the gene matches. CDR3 size: 14 residues. In DNA, the CDR3 is TGTGCCAGCAGCTTGTCACAGGGGGCGGATGGCTACACCTTC. It codes for CASSLSQGADGYTF.

The chain has TRBV2 and TRBJ2-1, with D perhaps matching TRBD1 (6 bases). The V gene lost 5 bases and the J gene lost 5 bases, with 13 bases spanning the gap. There are 14 residues in the CDR3. Germline-derived CDR1 and CDR2 are SNHLY and FYNNEI. CDR3 amino acids: CASSLRTVNNEQFF. DNA for the CDR3: TGTGCCAGCAGTCTAAGGACAGTCAACAATGAGCAGTTCTTC.

The chain joins TRBV4-2 to TRBJ2-7, with a possible D match to TRBD1 (7 bases). The V gene's germline CDR1 is LGHNA and CDR2 YNFKEQ. This CDR3 is built from 15 residues. V was trimmed by 0 bases and J by 3 bases, leaving 12 bases between them. The CDR3 here is CASSQDRRGLYEQYF. CDR3 DNA: TGTGCCAGCAGCCAAGATCGGAGGGGGCTCTACGAGCAGTACTTC.